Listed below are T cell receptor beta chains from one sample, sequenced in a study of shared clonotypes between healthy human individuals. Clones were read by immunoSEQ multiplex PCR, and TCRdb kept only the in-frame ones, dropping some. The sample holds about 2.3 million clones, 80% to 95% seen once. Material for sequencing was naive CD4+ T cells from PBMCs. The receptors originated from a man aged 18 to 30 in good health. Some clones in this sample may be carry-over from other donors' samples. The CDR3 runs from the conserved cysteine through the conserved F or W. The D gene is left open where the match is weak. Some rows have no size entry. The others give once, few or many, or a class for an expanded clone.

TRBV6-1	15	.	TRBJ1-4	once	CASSATGVTNEKLFF	TGTGCCAGCAGCGCAACCGGGGTAACGAATGAAAAACTGTTTTTT
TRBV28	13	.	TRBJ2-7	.	CASSLGRYGEQYF	TGTGCCAGCAGTTTAGGCAGGTACGGCGAGCAGTACTTC
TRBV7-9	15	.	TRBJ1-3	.	CASSSTFTSGNTIYF	TGTGCCAGCAGCTCGACATTCACCTCTGGAAACACCATATATTTT
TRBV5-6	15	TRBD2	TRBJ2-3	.	CASSLVRLAADTQYF	TGTGCCAGCAGCTTGGTTCGACTAGCCGCCGATACGCAGTATTTT
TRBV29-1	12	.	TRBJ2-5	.	CSVRAPGETQYF	TGCAGCGTGAGGGCCCCCGGAGAGACCCAGTACTTC
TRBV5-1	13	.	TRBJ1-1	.	CASSLVVGAEAFF	TGCGCCAGCAGCTTGGTCGTGGGAGCTGAAGCTTTCTTT
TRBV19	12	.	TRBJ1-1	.	CASSALGERAFF	TGTGCCAGTTCTGCTTTGGGGGAAAGAGCTTTCTTT
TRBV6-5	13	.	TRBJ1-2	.	CASRPGPFEGYTF	TGTGCCAGCAGACCCGGGCCTTTTGAGGGCTACACCTTC
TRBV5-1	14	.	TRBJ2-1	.	CASSSTPVGDEQFF	TGCGCCAGCAGCTCCACCCCTGTGGGTGATGAGCAGTTCTTC
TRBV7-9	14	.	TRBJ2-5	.	CASSETTGFETQYF	TGTGCCAGCAGCGAAACTACAGGGTTTGAGACCCAGTACTTC
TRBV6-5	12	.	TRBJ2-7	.	CAISGSSYEQYF	TGTGCCATCAGTGGCAGCTCCTACGAGCAGTACTTC
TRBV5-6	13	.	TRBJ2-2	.	CASSPVGTGELFF	TGTGCCAGCAGCCCTGTAGGCACCGGGGAGCTGTTTTTT
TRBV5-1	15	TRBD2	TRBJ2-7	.	CASSLGGSFSYEQYF	TGCGCCAGCAGCTTGGGCGGGAGCTTCTCCTACGAGCAGTACTTC
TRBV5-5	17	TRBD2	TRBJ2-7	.	CASSRTLTSGAAYEQYF	TGTGCCAGCAGCCGTACCTTGACTAGCGGAGCCGCCTACGAGCAGTACTTC